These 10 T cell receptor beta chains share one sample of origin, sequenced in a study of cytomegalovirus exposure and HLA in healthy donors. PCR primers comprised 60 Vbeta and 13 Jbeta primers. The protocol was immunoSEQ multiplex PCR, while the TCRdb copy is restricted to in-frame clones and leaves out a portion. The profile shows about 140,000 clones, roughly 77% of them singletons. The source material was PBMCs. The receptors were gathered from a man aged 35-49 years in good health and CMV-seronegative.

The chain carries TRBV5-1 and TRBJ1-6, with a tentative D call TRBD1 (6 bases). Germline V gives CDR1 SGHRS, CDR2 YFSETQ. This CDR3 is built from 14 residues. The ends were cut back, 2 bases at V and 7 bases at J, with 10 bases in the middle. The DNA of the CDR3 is TGCGCCAGCAGCTTAACAGGGAGAAATTCACCCCTCCACTTT. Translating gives CASSLTGRNSPLHF.

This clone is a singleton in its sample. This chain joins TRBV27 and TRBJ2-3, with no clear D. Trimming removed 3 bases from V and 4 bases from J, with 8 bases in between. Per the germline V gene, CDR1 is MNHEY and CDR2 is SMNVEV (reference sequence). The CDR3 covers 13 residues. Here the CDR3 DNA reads TGTGCCAGCAGTTTTAATCCCCCAGATACGCAGTATTTT. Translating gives CASSFNPPDTQYF.

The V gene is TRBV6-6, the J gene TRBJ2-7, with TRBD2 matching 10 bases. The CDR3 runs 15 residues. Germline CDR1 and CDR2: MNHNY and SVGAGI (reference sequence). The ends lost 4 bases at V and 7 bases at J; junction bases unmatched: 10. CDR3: CASSSPQLAGREQYF. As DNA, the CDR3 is TGTGCCAGCAGTTCCCCCCAACTAGCGGGGCGGGAGCAGTACTTC.

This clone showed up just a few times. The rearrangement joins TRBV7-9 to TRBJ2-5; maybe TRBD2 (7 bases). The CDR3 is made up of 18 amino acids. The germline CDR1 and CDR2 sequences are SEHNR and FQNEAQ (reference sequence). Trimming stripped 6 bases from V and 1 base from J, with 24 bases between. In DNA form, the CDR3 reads TGTGCCAGCAGGAGGGGGGGGAAAGTCTATGGATTCCAAGAGACCCAGTACTTC. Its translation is CASRRGGKVYGFQETQYF.

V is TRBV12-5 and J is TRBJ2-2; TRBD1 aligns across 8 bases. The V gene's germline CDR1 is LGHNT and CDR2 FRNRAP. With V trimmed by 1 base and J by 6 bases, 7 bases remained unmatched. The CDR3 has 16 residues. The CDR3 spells CASGLGLQGAAGELFF. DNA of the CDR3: TGTGCTAGTGGTTTGGGTCTTCAGGGGGCGGCCGGGGAGCTGTTTTTT.

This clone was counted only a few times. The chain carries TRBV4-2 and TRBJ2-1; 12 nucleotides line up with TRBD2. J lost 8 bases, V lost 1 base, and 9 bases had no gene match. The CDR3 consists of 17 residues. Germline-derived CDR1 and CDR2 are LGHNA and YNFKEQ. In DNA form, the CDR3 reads TGTGCCAGCAGCCAAGCTCCTGCTAGCGGGGGGGCCCATGAGCAGTTCTTC. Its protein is CASSQAPASGGAHEQFF.

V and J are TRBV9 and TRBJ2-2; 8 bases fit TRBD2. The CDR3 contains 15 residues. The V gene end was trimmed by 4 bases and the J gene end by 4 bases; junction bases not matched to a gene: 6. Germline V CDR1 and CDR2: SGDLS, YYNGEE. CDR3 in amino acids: CASSSERGFTGELFF. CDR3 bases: TGTGCCAGCAGCTCAGAGCGGGGGTTCACCGGGGAGCTGTTTTTT. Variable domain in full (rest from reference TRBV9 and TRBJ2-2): DSGVTQTPKHLITATGQRVTLRCSPRSGDLSVYWYQQSLDQGLQFLIQYYNGEERAKGNILERFSAQQFPDLHSELNLSSLELGDSALYFCASSSERGFTGELFFGEGSRLTVL.

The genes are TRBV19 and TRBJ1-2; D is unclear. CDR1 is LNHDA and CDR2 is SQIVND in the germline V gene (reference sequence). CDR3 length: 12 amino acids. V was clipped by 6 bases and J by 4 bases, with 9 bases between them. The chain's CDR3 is CASRTGVYGYTF. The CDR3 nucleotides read TGTGCCAGTAGGACCGGGGTCTATGGCTACACCTTC.

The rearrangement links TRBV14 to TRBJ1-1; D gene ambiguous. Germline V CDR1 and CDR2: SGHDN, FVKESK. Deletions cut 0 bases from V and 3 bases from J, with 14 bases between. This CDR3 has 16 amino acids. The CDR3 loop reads CASSQEPRLRDTEAFF. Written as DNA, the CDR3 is TGTGCCAGCAGCCAAGAGCCCAGGTTGCGGGACACTGAAGCTTTCTTT.

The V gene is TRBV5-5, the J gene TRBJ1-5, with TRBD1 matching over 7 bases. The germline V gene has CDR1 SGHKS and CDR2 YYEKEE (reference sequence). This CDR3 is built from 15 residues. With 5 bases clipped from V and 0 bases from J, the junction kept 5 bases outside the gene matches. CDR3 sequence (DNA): TGTGCCAGCAGACGGGACAGTTATAGCAATCAGCCCCAGCATTTT. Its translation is CASRRDSYSNQPQHF.